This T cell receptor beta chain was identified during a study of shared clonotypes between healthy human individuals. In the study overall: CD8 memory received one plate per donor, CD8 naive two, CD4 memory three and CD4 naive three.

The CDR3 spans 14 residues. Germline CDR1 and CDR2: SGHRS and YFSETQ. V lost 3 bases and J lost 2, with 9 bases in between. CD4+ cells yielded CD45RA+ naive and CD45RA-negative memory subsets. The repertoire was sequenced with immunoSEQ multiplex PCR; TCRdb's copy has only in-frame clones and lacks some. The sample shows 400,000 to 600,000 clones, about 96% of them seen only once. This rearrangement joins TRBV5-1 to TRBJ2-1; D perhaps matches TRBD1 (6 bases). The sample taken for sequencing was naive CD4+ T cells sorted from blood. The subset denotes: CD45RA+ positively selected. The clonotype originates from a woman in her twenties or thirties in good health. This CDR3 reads CASSSGQTYNEQFF. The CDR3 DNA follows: TGCGCCAGCAGCTCAGGACAGACCTACAATGAGCAGTTCTTC.